This TCR beta chain was found in a study of cytomegalovirus exposure and HLA in healthy donors. Study details: About 179 million T cells yielded around 120 million unique TCR beta sequences in earlier analysis. Study-wide findings and caveats: Researchers counted roughly 150 TCR beta chains as cytomegalovirus-associated. TCR beta chains associated with HLA were, in a later analysis, more clonally expanded than equally common others. Later analysis identified several of the most significant clusters that appeared linked to common viral pathogens.

Turning to this clone: Its antigen is as yet unknown.

Between the trimmed V and J ends, which lost 2 bases and 0 bases, there was a span of 20 bases. The V gene's germline CDR1 is SGDLS and CDR2 YYNGEE. The CDR3 covers 18 residues. The PCR ran on 60 Vbeta and 13 Jbeta primers. Method: immunoSEQ multiplex PCR; TCRdb's copy keeps in-frame clones and lacks some. The repertoire shows more than 95,000 clones; the top ten hold about 3.2%. Sequencing was performed on PBMCs. This chain joins TRBV9 and TRBJ1-1; tentative D call: TRBD1 (5 bases). This receptor was taken from a man aged 35 to 55 in good health and CMV-seronegative. CDR3 DNA: TGTGCCAGCAGCGTCAGTCCTGGGGGGGAGATAATGAACACTGAAGCTTTCTTT. Amino acid sequence: CASSVSPGGEIMNTEAFF.